The clone carrying this TCR beta chain was detected ten times or more. TCRdb itself ran the RT-PCR reads through MiXCR, one entry per CDR3 protein. The table has about 620,000 distinct CDR3 sequences, 11% seen once. V dropped 5 bases and J dropped 0 bases, with 10 bases sitting between them. The CDR3 covers 14 residues. The data belong to a study of response to subunit inactivated influenza vaccine. These data were likewise used in another study, on T cells expressing NK-cell markers. This second study says: UMIs accompanied the 5'RACE template switching by which TCR beta cDNA was made. Underlying the TCR beta repertoires were sorted CD3+CD56+NKG2C+, CD3+CD56+NKG2C- and CD3+CD56-NKG2C+ T cells.

This sequence was found in a man aged 50-59 years who received an inactivated influenza vaccine. Sequenced here: PBMCs from blood, sampled on the day of vaccination. The chain recombines TRBV12-3 or TRBV12-4 with TRBJ2-5; no definite D call. The DNA for the CDR3 is TGTGCCAGCAGTCAAACCCCGTACCAAGAGACCCAGTACTTC. It yields the protein CASSQTPYQETQYF.